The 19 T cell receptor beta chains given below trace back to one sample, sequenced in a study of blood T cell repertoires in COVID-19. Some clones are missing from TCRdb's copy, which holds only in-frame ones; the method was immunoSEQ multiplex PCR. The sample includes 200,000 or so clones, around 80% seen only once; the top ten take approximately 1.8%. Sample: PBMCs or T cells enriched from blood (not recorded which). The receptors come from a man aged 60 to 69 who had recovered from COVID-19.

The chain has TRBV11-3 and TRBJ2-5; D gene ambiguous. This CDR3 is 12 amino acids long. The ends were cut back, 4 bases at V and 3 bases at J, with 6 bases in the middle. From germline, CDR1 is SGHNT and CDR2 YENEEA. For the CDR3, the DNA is TGTGCCAGCAGCTACGCAGAAGAGACCCAGTACTTC. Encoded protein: CASSYAEETQYF.

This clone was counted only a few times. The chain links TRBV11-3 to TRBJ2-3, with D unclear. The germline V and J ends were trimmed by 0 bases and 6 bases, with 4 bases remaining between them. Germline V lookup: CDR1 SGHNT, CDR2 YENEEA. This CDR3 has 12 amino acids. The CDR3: CASSLEQDTQYF. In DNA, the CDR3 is TGTGCCAGCAGCTTAGAACAGGATACGCAGTATTTT.

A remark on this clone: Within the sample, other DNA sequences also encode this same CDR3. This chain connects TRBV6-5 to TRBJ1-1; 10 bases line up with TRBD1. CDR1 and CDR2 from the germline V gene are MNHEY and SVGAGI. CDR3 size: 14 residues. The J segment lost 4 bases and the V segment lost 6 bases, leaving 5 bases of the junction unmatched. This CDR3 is CASRRQGAGTEAFF. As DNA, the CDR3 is TGTGCCAGCAGGAGACAGGGGGCTGGCACTGAAGCTTTCTTT.

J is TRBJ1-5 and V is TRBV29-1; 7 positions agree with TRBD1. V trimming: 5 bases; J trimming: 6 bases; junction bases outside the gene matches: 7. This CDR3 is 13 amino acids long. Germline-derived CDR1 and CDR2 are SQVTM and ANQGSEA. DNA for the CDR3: TGCAGCGTTCAACAGGGGTCCGGTCAGCCCCAGCATTTT. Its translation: CSVQQGSGQPQHF.

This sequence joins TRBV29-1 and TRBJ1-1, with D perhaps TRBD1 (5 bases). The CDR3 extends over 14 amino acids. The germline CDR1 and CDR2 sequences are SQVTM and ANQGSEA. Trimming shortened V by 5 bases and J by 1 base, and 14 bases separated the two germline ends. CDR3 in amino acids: CSVITDQGNTEAFF. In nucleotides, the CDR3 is TGCAGCGTTATAACGGATCAGGGGAACACTGAAGCTTTCTTT. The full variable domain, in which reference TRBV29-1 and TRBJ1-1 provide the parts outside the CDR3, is SAVISQKPSRDICQRGTSLTIQCQVDSQVTMMFWYRQQPGQSLTLIATANQGSEATYESGFVIDKFPISRPNLTFSTLTVSNMSPEDSSIYLCSVITDQGNTEAFFGQGTRLTVV.

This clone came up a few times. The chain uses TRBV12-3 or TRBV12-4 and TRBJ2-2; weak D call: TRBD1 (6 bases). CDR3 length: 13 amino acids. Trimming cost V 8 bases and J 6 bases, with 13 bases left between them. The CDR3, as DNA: TGTGCCAGCTCAAGAGGGGGTCCCGGGGAGCTGTTTTTT. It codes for CASSRGGPGELFF.

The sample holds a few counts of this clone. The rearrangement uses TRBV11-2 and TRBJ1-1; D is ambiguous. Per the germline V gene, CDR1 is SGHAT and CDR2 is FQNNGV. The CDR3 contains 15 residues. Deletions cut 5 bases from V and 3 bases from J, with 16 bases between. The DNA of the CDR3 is TGTGCCAGCAGCCCACGGACGGGAGAATACACTGAAGCTTTCTTT. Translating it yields CASSPRTGEYTEAFF.

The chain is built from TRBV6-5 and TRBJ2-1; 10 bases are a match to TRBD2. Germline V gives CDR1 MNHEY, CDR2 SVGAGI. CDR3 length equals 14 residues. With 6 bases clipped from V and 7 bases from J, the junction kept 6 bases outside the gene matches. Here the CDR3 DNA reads TGTGCCAGCAGCTCCGGGACTAGCGTGAATGAGCAGTTCTTC. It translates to CASSSGTSVNEQFF.

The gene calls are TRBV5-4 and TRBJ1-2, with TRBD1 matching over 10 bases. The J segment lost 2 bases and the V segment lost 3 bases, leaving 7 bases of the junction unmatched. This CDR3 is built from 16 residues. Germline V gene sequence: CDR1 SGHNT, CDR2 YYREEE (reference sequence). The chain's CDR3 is CASSSGDRGRNYGYTF. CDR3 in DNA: TGTGCCAGCAGCTCGGGAGACAGGGGGCGGAACTATGGCTACACCTTC.

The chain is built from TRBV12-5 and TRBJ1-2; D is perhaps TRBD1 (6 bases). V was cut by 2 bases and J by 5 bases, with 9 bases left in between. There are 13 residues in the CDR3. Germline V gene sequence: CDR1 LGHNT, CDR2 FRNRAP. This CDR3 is CASGLSQGYGYTF. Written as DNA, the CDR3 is TGTGCTAGTGGTTTGTCGCAGGGGTATGGCTACACCTTC.

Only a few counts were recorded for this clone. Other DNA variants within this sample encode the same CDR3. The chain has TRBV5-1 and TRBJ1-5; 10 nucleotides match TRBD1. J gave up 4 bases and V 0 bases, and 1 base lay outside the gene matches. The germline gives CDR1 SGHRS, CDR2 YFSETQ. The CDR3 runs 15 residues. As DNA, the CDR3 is TGCGCCAGCAGCTTGGGGACAGGGGGAAATCAGCCCCAGCATTTT. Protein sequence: CASSLGTGGNQPQHF.

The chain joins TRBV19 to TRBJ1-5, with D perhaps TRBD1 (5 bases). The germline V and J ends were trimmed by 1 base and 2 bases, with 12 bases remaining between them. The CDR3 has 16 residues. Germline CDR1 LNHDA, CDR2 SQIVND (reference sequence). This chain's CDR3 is CASSIVGGDGNQPQHF. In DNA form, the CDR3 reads TGTGCCAGTAGTATAGTCGGAGGGGATGGCAATCAGCCCCAGCATTTT.

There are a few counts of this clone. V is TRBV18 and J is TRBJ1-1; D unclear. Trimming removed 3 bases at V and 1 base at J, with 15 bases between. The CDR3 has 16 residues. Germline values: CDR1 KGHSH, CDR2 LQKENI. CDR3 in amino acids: CASSPMVGAENTEAFF. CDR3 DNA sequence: TGTGCCAGCTCACCTATGGTAGGTGCGGAGAACACTGAAGCTTTCTTT.

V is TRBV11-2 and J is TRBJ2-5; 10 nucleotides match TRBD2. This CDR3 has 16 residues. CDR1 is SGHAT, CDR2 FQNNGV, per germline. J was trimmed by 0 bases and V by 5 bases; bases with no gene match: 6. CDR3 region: CASSPTSGANQETQYF. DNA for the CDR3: TGTGCCAGCAGCCCTACTAGCGGGGCTAACCAAGAGACCCAGTACTTC.

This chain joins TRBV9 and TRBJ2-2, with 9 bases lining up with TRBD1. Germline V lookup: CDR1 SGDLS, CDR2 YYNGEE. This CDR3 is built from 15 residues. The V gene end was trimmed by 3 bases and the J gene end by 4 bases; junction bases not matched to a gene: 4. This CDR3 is CASSGDRVGTGELFF. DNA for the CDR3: TGTGCCAGCAGCGGGGACAGGGTCGGCACCGGGGAGCTGTTTTTT.

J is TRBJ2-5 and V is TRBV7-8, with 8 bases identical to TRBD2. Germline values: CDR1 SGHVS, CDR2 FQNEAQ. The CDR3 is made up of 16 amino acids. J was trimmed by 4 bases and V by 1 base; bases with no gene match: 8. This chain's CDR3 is CASSLGSGRGGETQYF. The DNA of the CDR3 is TGTGCCAGCAGCTTAGGAAGCGGGAGAGGTGGAGAGACCCAGTACTTC.

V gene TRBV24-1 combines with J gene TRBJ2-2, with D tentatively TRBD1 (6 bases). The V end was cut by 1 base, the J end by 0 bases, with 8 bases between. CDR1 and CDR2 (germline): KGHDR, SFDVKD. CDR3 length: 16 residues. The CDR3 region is CATSDFAGANTGELFF. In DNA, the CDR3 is TGTGCCACCAGTGATTTCGCAGGGGCGAACACCGGGGAGCTGTTTTTT.

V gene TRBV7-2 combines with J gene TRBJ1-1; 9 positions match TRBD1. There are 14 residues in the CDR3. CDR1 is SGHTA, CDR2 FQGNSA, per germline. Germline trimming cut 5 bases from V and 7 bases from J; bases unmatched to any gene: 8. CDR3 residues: CASSTGQGRFEAFF. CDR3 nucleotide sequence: TGTGCCAGCAGCACGGGACAGGGAAGATTTGAAGCTTTCTTT.

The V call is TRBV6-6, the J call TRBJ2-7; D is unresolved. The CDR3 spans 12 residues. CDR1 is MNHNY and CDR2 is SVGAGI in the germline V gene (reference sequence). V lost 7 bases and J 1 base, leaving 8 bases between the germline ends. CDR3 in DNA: TGTGCCAGCAATGGAGTGTCCTACGAGCAGTACTTC. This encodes CASNGVSYEQYF.